This is a list of T cell receptor beta chains from one sample in a study of blood T cells in healthy people across ages. One entry per CDR3 protein, called by TCRdb with MiXCR from the 5' RACE reads. The repertoire holds around 800,000 distinct CDR3 sequences, with approximately 67% as singletons. The sequenced sample was blood. All receptors derive from a man younger than 45 in good health. Each CDR3 is given with its conserved first and last residue. The D gene is left open where the match is weak. Expanded clones get a size class; other rows say once, few or many, or leave the size out.

CDR3nt	CDR3aa	j_gene	d_gene	v_gene	abundance
TGCGCCAGCAGCCAAGAAAGCGGGGGTACCTACGAGCAGTACTTC	CASSQESGGTYEQYF	TRBJ2-7	TRBD2	TRBV4-3	few
TGTGCCACCGTGACAGGCTACTCCACAGATACGCAGTATTTT	CATVTGYSTDTQYF	TRBJ2-3	.	TRBV6-1	.
TGTGCCAGCAGAAAAGACAGGGGCTATGGCTACACCTTC	CASRKDRGYGYTF	TRBJ1-2	TRBD1	TRBV12-3/TRBV12-4	.
TGTGCCAGTAGTATGATGACAGGCAACCCTGGGGCCAACGTCCTGACTTTC	CASSMMTGNPGANVLTF	TRBJ2-6	.	TRBV19	.
TGTGCCAGCAGCTCCTGGGGGGCGAGCACAGATACGCAGTATTTT	CASSSWGASTDTQYF	TRBJ2-3	.	TRBV13	.
TGCGCCAGCAGCCAAGGGGAGGGGAGTGCGTCCAAAAACATTCAGTACTTC	CASSQGEGSASKNIQYF	TRBJ2-4	TRBD2	TRBV4-3	.
TGTGCCAGCAGCTTAGTTACAGGTGACCTCTACGAGCAGTACTTC	CASSLVTGDLYEQYF	TRBJ2-7	.	TRBV7-2	.
TGTGCCAGCAGCTTGCGTGTTATAGCGGGGGGTCAAACCTACAATGAGCAGTACTTC	CASSLRVIAGGQTYNEQYF	TRBJ2-7	TRBD2	TRBV5-5	.
TGTGCCAGCAGTTACTCGTCTAGCGGGGGGCCTTCCTCCTACGAGCAGTACTTC	CASSYSSSGGPSSYEQYF	TRBJ2-7	TRBD2	TRBV6-2/TRBV6-3	.
TGTGCCTGGAGTCCGGGGAGCTCCTACAATGAGCAGTTCTTC	CAWSPGSSYNEQFF	TRBJ2-1	.	TRBV30	.
TGTGCCAGCAGCGTAGAGACACACCAAGAGACCCAGTACTTC	CASSVETHQETQYF	TRBJ2-5	.	TRBV9	many
TGTGCCAGCAGCCAAGGGTCCGCAGTCTATGGCTACACCTTC	CASSQGSAVYGYTF	TRBJ1-2	.	TRBV4-2	.
TGTGCCAGCAGTTTAGTTGGGACAGGGAATGGCTACACCTTC	CASSLVGTGNGYTF	TRBJ1-2	TRBD1	TRBV12-3/TRBV12-4	few
TGTGCCAGCAGCTTAGGAATAGGACAGGCGTACAATGAGCAGTTCTTC	CASSLGIGQAYNEQFF	TRBJ2-1	TRBD1	TRBV9	.
TGCAGTGCTATTAAAGGCGGGGGACCATGGGATGAGCAGTTCTTC	CSAIKGGGPWDEQFF	TRBJ2-1	TRBD2	TRBV20-1	few
TGTGCCTCCAGGGCTTTCCCGGAAAGGAATGAGCAGTTCTTC	CASRAFPERNEQFF	TRBJ2-1	.	TRBV2	.
TGCAGTGCTAGCAGCAGGGGGACTGGAAACTCCTACGAGCAGTACTTC	CSASSRGTGNSYEQYF	TRBJ2-7	.	TRBV20-1	.
TGTGCCGGCTCACCAAACGAAAACCCTTCGGCGGGACAGAAAAACTATGGCTACACCTTC	CAGSPNENPSAGQKNYGYTF	TRBJ1-2	TRBD1	TRBV18	.
TGCGCCAGCAGCCACGGAAAGGAAAAACTGTTTTTT	CASSHGKEKLFF	TRBJ1-4	.	TRBV4-3	.
TGTGCCAGCAGTCGATGGACTAGCGGACAAGAGACCCAGTACTTC	CASSRWTSGQETQYF	TRBJ2-5	TRBD2	TRBV27	.
TGTGCCAGCAGTTCTATTCGGGCCTCATCGTTAAATCAAGAGACCCAGTACTTC	CASSSIRASSLNQETQYF	TRBJ2-5	.	TRBV7-6	.
TGCAGCGTCTGGACAGGGACGAACTATGGCTACACCTTC	CSVWTGTNYGYTF	TRBJ1-2	TRBD1	TRBV29-1	.
TGTGCCAGCAGTTTATGGGGTGGGTCAATAGGGGACACTGAAGCTTTCTTT	CASSLWGGSIGDTEAFF	TRBJ1-1	.	TRBV27	once
TGTGCCAGCAGCTTCTGGGGCTCCAATGAGCAGTTCTTC	CASSFWGSNEQFF	TRBJ2-1	.	TRBV7-8	once
TGTGCCAGCAGCCGTAGCGGAGCCTACGAGCAGTACTTC	CASSRSGAYEQYF	TRBJ2-7	.	TRBV7-9	few
TGTGCCAGCAGTTGGCTTCAGGGCCCCTACAATGGGCAGTTCTTC	CASSWLQGPYNGQFF	TRBJ2-1	.	TRBV12-3/TRBV12-4	.
TGCAGTGCTCCGGGACAGACGAATGAAAAACTGTTTTTT	CSAPGQTNEKLFF	TRBJ1-4	TRBD1	TRBV20-1	.
TGTGCCATCAGTGAGTCTGTAGGGTCTGAGTATGGCTACACCTTC	CAISESVGSEYGYTF	TRBJ1-2	.	TRBV10-3	.
TGTGCCAGCAGTGAGGAAGGACCCACAGATACGCAGTATTTT	CASSEEGPTDTQYF	TRBJ2-3	.	TRBV25-1	.
TGCGCCAGCAGCACCGGTTCGACAGGGGCCTATGGCTACACCTTC	CASSTGSTGAYGYTF	TRBJ1-2	TRBD1	TRBV5-1	.
TGTGCCAGCAGTTCAGGACAGGGAACCGGGGCCAACGTCCTGACTTTC	CASSSGQGTGANVLTF	TRBJ2-6	TRBD1	TRBV3-1	.
TGTGCCAGCAGCTCGGGCCCGGGGGAATTCAATGAGCAGTTCTTC	CASSSGPGEFNEQFF	TRBJ2-1	.	TRBV5-5	.
TGCGCCAGCAGCCAAGCATACCGGGAGGCGGCAGCCAGTGGCTACACCTTC	CASSQAYREAAASGYTF	TRBJ1-2	.	TRBV4-3	.
TGTGCCAGCAGCCAGGGGACAATGAACACTGAAGCTTTCTTT	CASSQGTMNTEAFF	TRBJ1-1	.	TRBV4-2	.
TGCGCCAGCAGCCAAGATGGTCTTTTCGGGGGCTATGGCTACACCTTC	CASSQDGLFGGYGYTF	TRBJ1-2	.	TRBV4-3	.
TGTGCCAGTAGCCATTCCGGGACAGGGTACCAAGAGCAGTACTTC	CASSHSGTGYQEQYF	TRBJ2-5	TRBD1	TRBV19	.
TGTGCCAGCAGCCGAAGACTAGCACAGAGCACAGATACGCAGTATTTT	CASSRRLAQSTDTQYF	TRBJ2-3	TRBD2	TRBV27	.
TGTGCCAGCAGTGAAATCCGACAGGAGACCCAGTACTTC	CASSEIRQETQYF	TRBJ2-5	.	TRBV2	few
TGTGCCAGCAGCAAAGGGGGGAGGCAGAGCACAGATACGCAGTATTTT	CASSKGGRQSTDTQYF	TRBJ2-3	.	TRBV21-1	.
TGTGCCAGCAGTTTAGATACCCCAGGGGCAGATACGCAGTATTTT	CASSLDTPGADTQYF	TRBJ2-3	.	TRBV28	.
TGTGCCAGCTCACCAAGTACCAGGGACTTAAACACTGAAGCTTTCTTT	CASSPSTRDLNTEAFF	TRBJ1-1	.	TRBV18	.
TGTGCCAGCAGCCCGGGGAGGGGATTAGCCAAAAACATTCAGTACTTC	CASSPGRGLAKNIQYF	TRBJ2-4	TRBD2	TRBV7-2	.